Included here is one T cell receptor beta chain sequence, with context. These data are taken from a study of control samples from healthy donors and cancer patients. V lost 1 base, J lost 6 bases, and 13 bases lay in between. This CDR3 comprises 14 residues. The germline CDR1 and CDR2 sequences are SGHVS and FNYEAQ. TCRdb's copy holds only in-frame clones and misses some; the assay was immunoSEQ multiplex PCR. The repertoire holds 170,000 or so clones, with 90% to 95% as singletons. This sequence originates from a man aged 30-40 years in good health. This chain uses TRBV7-6 with TRBJ2-7; D ambiguous. Sequencing was carried out using blood. The CDR3 nucleotides are TGTGCCAGCAGCTTAGTCGTCAGTGTCTCCGAGCAGTACTTC. It yields the protein CASSLVVSVSEQYF.